This T cell receptor (beta chain) was obtained from a study of CD8 T cells in ankylosing spondylitis. Findings of the study overall: It appeared that ankylosing spondylitis blood was characterized by a TCR beta motif of several highly homologous variants. Matched synovial fluid from ankylosing spondylitis patients was reported to be enriched for disease-linked clones.

On this clonotype itself: Its antigen is undetermined.

The CDR3 consists of 16 residues. J lost 4 bases, V lost 6 bases, and 7 bases had no gene match. Construction of TCR beta libraries was performed using quantitative 5'-RACE with molecular barcodes. From the 5' RACE reads, TCRdb called clonotypes with MiXCR, one entry per CDR3 protein. The sample yields 250,000 to 300,000 distinct CDR3 sequences, 20% seen once. Sequenced: blood, either unsorted or a sorted T cell fraction (not recorded which). This TCR was sampled from a male donor with ankylosing spondylitis or in good health (not recorded which). V and J are TRBV12-3 or TRBV12-4 and TRBJ2-1, with TRBD2 identical over 12 bases. CDR3 DNA sequence: TGTGCCAGCAGAACGAGACTAGCGGGAGAATACAATGAGCAGTTCTTC. Protein product: CASRTRLAGEYNEQFF.